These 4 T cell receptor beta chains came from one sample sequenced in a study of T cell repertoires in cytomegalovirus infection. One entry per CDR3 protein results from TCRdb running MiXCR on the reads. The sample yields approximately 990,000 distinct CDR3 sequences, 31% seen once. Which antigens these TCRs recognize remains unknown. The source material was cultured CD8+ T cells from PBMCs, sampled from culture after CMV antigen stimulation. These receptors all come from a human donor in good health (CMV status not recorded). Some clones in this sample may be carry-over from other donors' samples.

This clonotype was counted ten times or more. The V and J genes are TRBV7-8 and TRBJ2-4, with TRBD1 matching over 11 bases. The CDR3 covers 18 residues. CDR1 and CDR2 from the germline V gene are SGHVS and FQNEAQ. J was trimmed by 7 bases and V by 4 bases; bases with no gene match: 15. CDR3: CASSSPGQGGYPSNIQYF. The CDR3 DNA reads TGTGCCAGCAGCTCCCCGGGACAGGGGGGATATCCCTCTAACATTCAGTACTTC.

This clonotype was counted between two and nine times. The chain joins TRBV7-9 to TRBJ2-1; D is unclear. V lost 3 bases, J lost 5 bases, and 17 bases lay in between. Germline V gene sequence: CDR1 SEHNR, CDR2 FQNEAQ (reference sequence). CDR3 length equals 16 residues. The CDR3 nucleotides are TGTGCCAGCAGCTTTAGGGTCATAATCGGAGACAATGAGCAGTTCTTC. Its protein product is CASSFRVIIGDNEQFF. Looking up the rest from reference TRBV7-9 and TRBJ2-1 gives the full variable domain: DTGVSQNPRHKITKRGQNVTFRCDPISEHNRLYWYRQTLGQGPEFLTYFQNEAQLEKSRLLSDRFSAERPKGSFSTLEIQRTEQGDSAMYLCASSFRVIIGDNEQFFGPGTRLTVL.

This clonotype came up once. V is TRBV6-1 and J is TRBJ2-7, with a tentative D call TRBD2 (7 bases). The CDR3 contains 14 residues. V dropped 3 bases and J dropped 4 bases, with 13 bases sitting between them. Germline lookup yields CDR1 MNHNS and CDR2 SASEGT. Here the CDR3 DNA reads TGTGCCAGCAGTGATGGGGGGGGCAGGTACGAGCAGTACTTC. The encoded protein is CASSDGGGRYEQYF.

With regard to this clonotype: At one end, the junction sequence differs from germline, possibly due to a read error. The CDR3 protein is CASSISYRGANAGELFF. DNA of the CDR3: TGTGCCAGTAGTATATCATATCGGGGGGCGAACGCCGGGGAGCTGTTTTTT. The J gene is TRBJ2-2, the V gene TRBV19, with a tentative D call TRBD2 (7 bases). Germline lookup yields CDR1 LNHDA and CDR2 SQIVND (reference sequence). The CDR3 is 17 amino acids.